The rows below give T cell receptor beta chains drawn from one sample of a study of T cell repertoires in cytomegalovirus infection. The antigens for these receptors are not known. MiXCR, run by TCRdb on the reads, gives a single entry per CDR3 protein. The top ten hold around 11% of the sample, which has 700,000 to 950,000 distinct CDR3 sequences, less than 35% seen once. Sequenced material: cultured CD8+ T cells from PBMCs, taken from culture after CMV antigen stimulation. The receptors here all came from a human donor in good health (CMV status not recorded). Some clones in this sample may be carry-over from other donors' samples. CDR3s include the opening cysteine and the closing phenylalanine or tryptophan. D genes are given only for firm matches. The size of a clone is reported for some rows only, either as once, few or many, or as a class for expanded clones.

D gene,J gene,clone size,V gene,CDR3 protein,CDR3 DNA
TRBD1,TRBJ1-1,-,TRBV12-3/TRBV12-4,CASSSGTAKFVAFF,TGTGCCAGCAGTTCTGGGACAGCTAAGTTCGTGGCTTTCTTT
-,TRBJ2-2,many,TRBV7-3,CASRHGSVGTGELFF,TGTGCCAGCAGACATGGGAGTGTGGGAACCGGGGAGCTGTTTTTT
-,TRBJ1-2,-,TRBV7-1,CASRDPGLLVGYGYTF,TGTGCCAGCAGGGATCCGGGCCTCCTCGTCGGCTATGGCTACACCTTC
TRBD2,TRBJ2-1,few,TRBV7-9,CASSLEGLLAGYYNEQFF,TGTGCCAGCAGCTTAGAGGGGCTTTTAGCGGGGTACTACAATGAGCAGTTCTTC
-,TRBJ2-7,many,TRBV4-1,CASSQGGSYEQYF,TGCGCCAGCAGCCAAGGGGGCTCCTACGAGCAGTACTTC
-,TRBJ1-2,-,TRBV5-5,CASSLSGADGYTF,TGTGCCAGCAGCTTGTCAGGGGCTGATGGCTACACCTTC
-,TRBJ2-4,-,TRBV27,CASSLSGVNIQYF,TGTGCCAGCAGTTTATCAGGGGTAAACATTCAGTACTTC
-,TRBJ1-1,few,TRBV6-1,CASSGPTTPGTEAFF,TGTGCCAGCAGTGGTCCTACGACCCCAGGGACTGAAGCTTTCTTT
TRBD2,TRBJ2-2,-,TRBV7-9,CALLAGDRTGELFF,TGTGCCTTACTAGCGGGGGATCGCACCGGGGAGCTGTTTTTT
-,TRBJ1-1,-,TRBV4-1,CASSPQRSGAEAFF,TGCGCCAGCAGCCCTCAACGGTCTGGAGCTGAAGCTTTCTTT
-,TRBJ2-2,few,TRBV4-3,CASSQGRRGTGELFF,TGCGCCAGCAGCCAAGGTCGCAGAGGGACCGGGGAGCTGTTTTTT
-,TRBJ2-5,-,TRBV19,CASSAGLEETQYF,TGTGCCAGTAGTGCAGGCCTGGAAGAGACCCAGTACTTC
-,TRBJ1-2,-,TRBV10-3,CAIRFTHGYTF,TGTGCCATCAGGTTCACCCATGGCTACACCTTC
TRBD1,TRBJ2-2,-,TRBV2,CASSLPGQGFGTGELFF,TGTGCCAGCAGCCTCCCGGGACAGGGGTTTGGCACCGGGGAGCTGTTTTTT
TRBD2,TRBJ2-1,few,TRBV12-3/TRBV12-4,CASSLTSDNEQFF,TGTGCCAGCAGTTTAACTAGCGACAATGAGCAGTTCTTC
-,TRBJ2-5,-,TRBV24-1,CATSGPAGALRYF,TGTGCCACCAGTGGTCCGGCGGGGGCCCTCCGGTACTTC
-,TRBJ2-7,-,TRBV2,CASQRASGVRAYEQYF,TGTGCCAGCCAAAGGGCCTCCGGTGTCAGGGCCTACGAGCAGTACTTC
-,TRBJ1-6,few,TRBV20-1,CSARGQASPLHF,TGCAGTGCTAGGGGGCAGGCTTCACCCCTCCACTTT
TRBD2,TRBJ2-1,-,TRBV7-3,CASSPLGGESLKNEQFF,TGTGCCAGCAGCCCATTGGGGGGGGAGAGTCTAAAGAATGAGCAGTTCTTC
-,TRBJ1-1,many,TRBV7-2,CASSLPSQGPGAFF,TGTGCCAGCAGCTTACCGTCCCAGGGGCCAGGAGCTTTCTTT
-,TRBJ1-2,-,TRBV7-9,CASSYAWTDLRSNYGYTF,TGTGCCAGCAGCTACGCTTGGACAGACCTCAGATCTAACTATGGCTACACCTTC
-,TRBJ1-1,few,TRBV7-9,CASSPTSRNTEAFF,TGTGCCAGCAGCCCTACTTCGCGGAACACTGAAGCTTTCTTT
-,TRBJ2-2,few,TRBV12-3/TRBV12-4,CASSLSSQGTGELFF,TGTGCCAGCAGTTTATCATCGCAGGGAACCGGGGAGCTGTTTTTT
-,TRBJ2-5,few,TRBV6-2/TRBV6-3,CASSYGKNQETQYF,TGTGCCAGCAGTTACGGGAAGAACCAAGAGACCCAGTACTTC
-,TRBJ2-6,-,TRBV11-2,CASSLKAGANVLTF,TGTGCCAGCAGCTTAAAGGCTGGGGCCAACGTCCTGACTTTC
TRBD1,TRBJ2-1,few,TRBV7-9,CASQGALKNEQFF,TGTGCCAGCCAGGGGGCCCTCAAGAATGAGCAGTTCTTC
-,TRBJ1-1,-,TRBV7-9,CASSSKATEAFF,TGTGCCAGCAGCTCAAAAGCCACTGAAGCTTTCTTT
-,TRBJ1-2,-,TRBV4-2,CASSQDSELKYLYGYTF,TGTGCCAGCAGCCAAGATTCTGAGCTGAAATACCTCTATGGCTACACCTTC
-,TRBJ2-4,-,TRBV5-1,CASSFNVAKNIQYF,TGCGCCAGCAGCTTTAATGTGGCCAAAAACATTCAGTACTTC
TRBD1,TRBJ2-7,-,TRBV13,CACSGQGRHEQYF,TGTGCCTGTTCGGGACAGGGGAGGCACGAGCAGTACTTC
TRBD1,TRBJ1-1,-,TRBV4-1,CASSQAPTGADTEAFF,TGCGCCAGCAGCCAAGCGCCGACAGGGGCGGACACTGAAGCTTTCTTT